These T cell receptor beta chains were read from a single sample in a study of identifying expanded T cells in peripheral blood. Here immunoSEQ multiplex PCR was the method, and the copy in TCRdb shows in-frame clones only, minus some. Of 80,000 or so clones in the sample, around four fifths are singletons; the top ten hold around 19%. Sequenced: blood. The receptors stem from a person aged 18-70 years in good health. Both conserved end residues are part of each CDR3. The order of the fields is clone size, D gene, V gene, J gene, CDR3 protein, CDR3 DNA. The D gene is left open where the match is weak. Rows may omit the clone size; those that give it use once, few, many or a size class.

NA	TRBD2	TRBV9	TRBJ2-1	CASTGAGTYNEQFF	TGTGCCAGCACCGGAGCGGGAACCTACAATGAGCAGTTCTTC
NA	TRBD2	TRBV6-5	TRBJ2-3	CASSLAGGPITDTQYF	TGTGCCAGCAGTTTAGCGGGAGGGCCCATTACAGATACGCAGTATTTT
NA	NA	TRBV29-1	TRBJ2-1	CSVEGGLAGLFYNEQFF	TGCAGCGTTGAAGGCGGGCTAGCCGGACTCTTCTACAATGAGCAGTTCTTC
NA	NA	TRBV19	TRBJ1-2	CATIGRDQRFSYTF	TGTGCCACTATTGGCCGGGACCAGAGATTCTCCTACACCTTC
NA	TRBD2	TRBV19	TRBJ2-1	CASRAGSNEQFF	TGTGCCAGTAGAGCGGGAAGCAATGAGCAGTTCTTC
NA	TRBD2	TRBV7-7	TRBJ2-7	CASSLEGLAGVKCGEQYF	TGTGCTAGCAGCTTAGAGGGACTAGCGGGAGTGAAATGTGGCGAGCAGTACTTC
NA	TRBD1	TRBV19	TRBJ1-2	CASTLGQVDYGYTF	TGTGCCAGTACCTTGGGACAGGTGGACTATGGCTACACCTTC
NA	TRBD2	TRBV4-1	TRBJ2-1	CASSQDRLAGDSSYNEQFF	TGCGCCAGCAGCCAAGATCGTCTAGCGGGGGACTCCTCCTACAATGAGCAGTTCTTC
NA	TRBD1	TRBV25-1	TRBJ1-2	CASSLSGQGYYGYTF	TGTGCCAGCTCTCTTTCGGGACAGGGGTACTATGGCTACACCTTC
NA	TRBD1	TRBV2	TRBJ2-4	CASRGTAGIQYF	TGTGCCAGCAGGGGGACAGCTGGAATTCAGTACTTC
NA	TRBD2	TRBV15	TRBJ2-1	CATWGGGSYNEQFF	TGTGCCACCTGGGGCGGGGGCTCCTACAATGAGCAGTTCTTC
few	TRBD1	TRBV9	TRBJ2-5	CASSPNRGQRPQETQYF	TGTGCCAGCAGCCCCAACAGGGGCCAGCGGCCTCAAGAGACCCAGTACTTC
NA	NA	TRBV7-9	TRBJ1-1	CASSLGSPRLAEAFF	TGTGCCAGCAGCTTAGGTAGCCCGCGTCTGGCTGAAGCTTTCTTT
NA	NA	TRBV2	TRBJ2-3	CASSGPPLVGTQYF	TGTGCCAGCAGTGGACCCCCACTAGTGGGTACGCAGTATTTT
NA	TRBD2	TRBV15	TRBJ2-7	CATSRDGLAGVGEYF	TGTGCCACCAGTAGAGATGGTCTAGCGGGAGTGGGGGAGTACTTC
NA	TRBD1	TRBV10-3	TRBJ1-1	CASYRGRDTEAFF	TGTGCCAGTTACAGGGGGCGCGACACTGAAGCTTTCTTT
NA	NA	TRBV6-5	TRBJ1-2	CASSPSRDYGYTF	TGTGCCAGCAGTCCGTCTCGGGATTATGGCTACACCTTC
NA	NA	TRBV10-2	TRBJ2-2	CASGNQGTGELFF	TGCGCCAGCGGGAATCAGGGCACCGGGGAGCTGTTTTTT
NA	NA	TRBV28	TRBJ1-5	CASSLRAVNQPQHF	TGTGCCAGCAGTCTGCGGGCCGTCAATCAGCCCCAGCATTTT
few	NA	TRBV6-5	TRBJ2-3	CASSLGGTQYF	TGTGCCAGCAGCCTAGGGGGTACGCAGTATTTT
NA	TRBD2	TRBV5-1	TRBJ2-3	CASSLWEGDADTQYF	TGCGCCAGCAGCTTGTGGGAGGGTGATGCAGATACGCAGTATTTT
few	NA	TRBV6-6	TRBJ1-2	CASSYSSDGYTF	TGTGCCAGCAGTTACTCCTCTGATGGCTACACCTTC
NA	NA	TRBV7-6	TRBJ2-5	CASSPQITGYQETQYF	TGTGCCAGCAGCCCCCAAATTACAGGTTACCAAGAGACCCAGTACTTC
NA	TRBD1	TRBV19	TRBJ2-3	CASSMMGTGLADTQYF	TGTGCCAGTAGTATGATGGGGACAGGGCTCGCAGATACGCAGTATTTT
NA	TRBD1	TRBV5-5	TRBJ2-7	CASGDRAYEQYF	TGTGCCAGCGGCGACAGGGCCTACGAGCAGTACTTC
NA	TRBD1	TRBV19	TRBJ1-5	CASSIGPDRAAQPQHF	TGTGCCAGTAGTATAGGCCCGGACAGGGCAGCTCAGCCCCAGCATTTT
NA	NA	TRBV4-2	TRBJ2-2	CASSQARGQGMANTGELFF	TGTGCCAGCAGCCAAGCTCGAGGCCAGGGTATGGCGAACACCGGGGAGCTGTTTTTT
NA	TRBD2	TRBV7-6	TRBJ2-3	CASSLASGTLADTQYF	TGTGCCAGCAGCTTAGCTAGCGGGACGCTCGCAGATACGCAGTATTTT
NA	NA	TRBV29-1	TRBJ1-3	CSVVLGPAGFGNTIYF	TGCAGCGTTGTTTTAGGGCCCGCGGGCTTTGGAAACACCATATATTTT
few	TRBD1	TRBV18	TRBJ1-5	CASSPPGDRVNQPQHF	TGTGCCAGCTCACCACCGGGGGACAGGGTCAATCAGCCCCAGCATTTT
NA	NA	TRBV7-7	TRBJ1-1	CASSQTRPTMTEAFF	TGTGCTAGCAGCCAGACCAGACCAACCATGACTGAAGCTTTCTTT
NA	TRBD1	TRBV7-2	TRBJ2-7	CASTPPWTGPESGVDEQYF	TGTGCCAGCACCCCCCCCTGGACAGGTCCAGAGTCAGGGGTGGACGAGCAGTACTTC
NA	NA	TRBV4-1	TRBJ2-7	CASSQVSSLGFHEQYF	TGCGCCAGCAGCCAAGTCAGTTCCCTGGGGTTTCACGAGCAGTACTTC
medium-sized	NA	TRBV10-1	TRBJ2-1	CASSEKSGCPYNEQFF	TGCGCCAGCAGTGAGAAATCAGGGTGTCCCTACAATGAGCAGTTCTTC
NA	NA	TRBV7-7	TRBJ2-5	CASSLNFQETQYF	TGTGCTAGCAGCTTAAACTTCCAAGAGACCCAGTACTTC
once	NA	TRBV28	TRBJ2-1	CASSLSLGRNEQFF	TGTGCCAGCAGTTTATCCTTGGGCAGGAATGAGCAGTTCTTC
few	NA	TRBV7-7	TRBJ1-1	CASSSQVNTEAFF	TGTGCTAGCAGCTCCCAGGTGAACACTGAAGCTTTCTTT
NA	NA	TRBV15	TRBJ2-3	CATSTSAGGGTDTQYF	TGTGCCACCAGCACCTCAGCAGGAGGAGGCACAGATACGCAGTATTTT
NA	NA	TRBV18	TRBJ2-1	CASSPLAYQSSYNEQFF	TGTGCCAGCTCCCCGTTAGCGTATCAGAGCTCCTACAATGAGCAGTTCTTC
NA	NA	TRBV19	TRBJ2-3	CASSIEDTQYF	TGTGCCAGTAGTATCGAAGATACGCAGTATTTT
NA	NA	TRBV19	TRBJ2-7	CASSITQGRYEQYF	TGTGCCAGTAGTATCACACAGGGCCGGTACGAGCAGTACTTC
NA	TRBD2	TRBV4-3	TRBJ2-2	CASSQGLAANTGELFF	TGCGCCAGCAGCCAAGGACTAGCCGCGAACACCGGGGAGCTGTTTTTT
NA	NA	TRBV7-2	TRBJ1-2	CASSLRRGGYGYTF	TGTGCCAGCAGCTTACGCAGGGGAGGCTATGGCTACACCTTC
NA	NA	TRBV7-9	TRBJ1-1	CASSLRGDYTEAFF	TGTGCCAGCAGCTTACGGGGGGATTACACTGAAGCTTTCTTT
once	NA	TRBV7-2	TRBJ2-3	CASSPVGTQYF	TGTGCCAGCAGCCCAGTGGGGACGCAGTATTTT
NA	NA	TRBV2	TRBJ1-1	CASTPGRLNTEAFF	TGTGCCAGCACCCCCGGGAGGCTGAACACTGAAGCTTTCTTT
NA	NA	TRBV28	TRBJ1-2	CASSLGTPGQVNYGYTF	TGTGCCAGCAGTTTAGGTACCCCCGGTCAGGTCAACTATGGCTACACCTTC
once	NA	TRBV9	TRBJ2-5	CASSGSGEETQYF	TGTGCCAGCAGCGGATCGGGGGAGGAGACCCAGTACTTC
NA	NA	TRBV6-5	TRBJ1-6	CASSRSSYNSPLHF	TGTGCCAGCAGTAGGAGCTCCTATAATTCACCCCTCCACTTT
NA	TRBD1	TRBV28	TRBJ2-1	CASSLPDRVVDNEQFF	TGTGCCAGCAGCCTACCGGACAGGGTTGTCGACAATGAGCAGTTCTTC
NA	TRBD1	TRBV5-8	TRBJ1-5	CASSLGTGGFQPQHF	TGTGCCAGCAGCTTGGGGACAGGGGGCTTTCAGCCCCAGCATTTT
NA	NA	TRBV7-2	TRBJ2-5	CASSLAVGGETQYF	TGTGCCAGCAGCTTAGCGGTTGGGGGGGAGACCCAGTACTTC
few	TRBD1	TRBV28	TRBJ2-7	CASSLPPVGQGSSYEQYF	TGTGCCAGCAGCTTGCCCCCGGTGGGACAGGGGAGCTCCTACGAGCAGTACTTC
NA	NA	TRBV7-2	TRBJ2-3	CASSLVILFTDTQYF	TGTGCCAGCAGCTTAGTAATTCTGTTCACAGATACGCAGTATTTT
NA	NA	TRBV4-3	TRBJ1-1	CASSQEGGYTEAFF	TGCGCCAGCAGCCAAGAAGGAGGGTACACTGAAGCTTTCTTT
NA	TRBD2	TRBV28	TRBJ2-2	CASSLPRGALAGGLTGELFF	TGTGCCAGCAGTCTACCCCGGGGGGCTCTAGCGGGAGGGCTCACCGGGGAGCTGTTTTTT
NA	NA	TRBV4-1	TRBJ2-1	CASRAVGRLNEQFF	TGCGCCAGCCGGGCGGTAGGGCGGCTCAATGAGCAGTTCTTC
NA	TRBD1	TRBV19	TRBJ2-7	CASSFRTGTYEQYF	TGTGCCAGTAGTTTTCGGACAGGGACCTACGAGCAGTACTTC
NA	NA	TRBV5-1	TRBJ2-1	CASSLIVGEQFF	TGCGCCAGCAGCCTCATCGTGGGAGAGCAGTTCTTC
NA	NA	TRBV28	TRBJ1-1	CASTSSQDSINTEAFF	TGTGCCAGCACCTCATCTCAGGACAGTATTAACACTGAAGCTTTCTTT